The 13 T cell receptor beta chains given below trace back to one sample, sequenced in a study of beta chain features in type 1 diabetes. Points from the study as a whole: People with Type 1 diabetes carried modestly yet significantly shorter TCRB CDR3s in all four CD4+ subsets.

For these TCRs, the target antigens are not known. Expressed TCRB transcripts were sequenced because the isolated RNA had all been reverse transcribed beforehand. Produced via immunoSEQ multiplex PCR; TCRdb's table is partial and in-frame only. The data contain under 150,000 clones, roughly 10% of them singletons. Sequenced input: central memory CD4+ T cells from blood. The receptor source for this set is a man aged 25 to 45 with type 1 diabetes.

The table lists this clone with many counts. Here the CDR3 DNA reads TGTGCCAGCAGCCGGGACAGCTACAATGAGCAGTTCTTC. Encoded protein: CASSRDSYNEQFF. The V and J genes are TRBV11-2 and TRBJ2-1, with 7 bases lining up with TRBD1. The junction had 1 base not matched to a gene; V was cut back by 5 bases and J by 3 bases. The CDR3 is made up of 13 amino acids. Per germline, CDR1 SGHAT and CDR2 FQNNGV.

This clone was counted only a few times. The chain employs TRBV28 and TRBJ1-2; TRBD1 is a possible D gene (6 bases). The CDR3 length is 13 residues. Trimming left V 3 bases short and J 6 bases short, with 11 bases between. The germline gives CDR1 MDHEN, CDR2 SYDVKM. As DNA, the CDR3 is TGTGCCAGCAGTTTTCGGCCAGGGGATGGCTACACCTTC. Amino acids: CASSFRPGDGYTF.

This clone came up a few times. V is TRBV5-1 and J is TRBJ1-6; D is ambiguous. CDR3 length: 14 residues. Germline V CDR1 and CDR2: SGHRS, YFSETQ. The ends were cut back, 0 bases at V and 8 bases at J, with 9 bases in the middle. This CDR3 reads CASSLGPADSPLHF. The DNA of the CDR3 is TGCGCCAGCAGCTTGGGGCCAGCGGATTCACCCCTCCACTTT.

This clone came up many times. The rearrangement uses TRBV28 and TRBJ1-4, with a tentative D call TRBD1 (5 bases). CDR1 and CDR2 (germline): MDHEN, SYDVKM. V lost 5 bases and J lost 7, with 14 bases in between. The CDR3 loop spans 14 amino acids. CDR3 in DNA: TGTGCCAGCAGTCCAGGGATCTCGCGTGAAAAACTGTTTTTT. Translation: CASSPGISREKLFF.

This clone came up a few times. This chain joins TRBV5-1 and TRBJ2-2; D is possibly TRBD1 (6 bases). This CDR3 is built from 14 residues. V lost 4 bases and J lost 4, with 11 bases in between. The V gene's germline CDR1 is SGHRS and CDR2 YFSETQ. The CDR3 loop reads CASSPARGTGELFF. In DNA, the CDR3 is TGCGCCAGCAGCCCGGCCAGGGGCACCGGGGAGCTGTTTTTT.

The chain couples TRBV5-1 to TRBJ2-2, with D possibly matching TRBD2 (6 bases). This CDR3 has 16 residues. V dropped 3 bases and J dropped 3 bases, with 15 bases sitting between them. Germline lookup yields CDR1 SGHRS and CDR2 YFSETQ. CDR3 bases: TGCGCCAGCAGCTCGGGCGGCGGGGCCTACACCGGGGAGCTGTTTTTT. Its translation: CASSSGGGAYTGELFF.

This rearrangement joins TRBV15 to TRBJ2-7; 10 bases map to TRBD2. Trimming cost V 0 bases and J 1 base; bases outside gene matches: 9. The CDR3 has 18 residues. The germline gives CDR1 LNHNV, CDR2 YYDKDF (reference sequence). The CDR3 loop is CATSRDPSGGAVSYEQYF. The CDR3 DNA is TGTGCCACCAGCAGAGATCCCAGCGGGGGGGCAGTTTCCTACGAGCAGTACTTC.

This chain uses TRBV4-2 with TRBJ2-2; 10 bases align to TRBD1. This CDR3 region has 17 residues. Losses at the gene ends were 3 bases for V and 7 bases for J; bases not matched to a gene: 11. Germline CDR1 is LGHNA and CDR2 is YNFKEQ. The CDR3 spells CASSHLLGQGDVGELFF. CDR3 nucleotides: TGTGCCAGCAGCCACCTCCTTGGACAGGGGGATGTCGGGGAGCTGTTTTTT.

The table lists this clone with many counts. CDR3 sequence reads: CASSQEDRVSPLHF. CDR3 DNA sequence: TGCGCCAGCAGCCAAGAGGACAGGGTTTCACCCCTCCACTTT. The J gene is TRBJ1-6, the V gene TRBV4-3; 8 bases match TRBD1. The CDR3 totals 14 residues. V trimming: 0 bases; J trimming: 9 bases; junction bases outside the gene matches: 1. The germline gives CDR1 LGHNA, CDR2 YSLEER.

The genes are TRBV11-1 and TRBJ2-1; D may be TRBD1 (7 bases). V shed 5 bases and J shed 7 bases, with 24 bases lying between them. From germline, CDR1 is SGHAT and CDR2 FQDESV (reference sequence). This CDR3 has 17 residues. This chain's CDR3 is CASSHPVGGGQRNEQFF. The CDR3 bases are TGTGCCAGCAGCCATCCCGTCGGAGGGGGCCAGCGGAATGAGCAGTTCTTC. Full variable domain (missing parts from reference TRBV11-1 and TRBJ2-1): EAEVAQSPRYKITEKSQAVAFWCDPISGHATLYWYRQILGQGPELLVQFQDESVVDDSQLPKDRFSAERLKGVDSTLKIQPAELGDSAMYLCASSHPVGGGQRNEQFFGPGTRLTVL.

This clone was counted only a few times. The CDR3 nucleotides read TGTGCCAGCGCCGCGGGGGGCACAGATACGCAGTATTTT. Protein product: CASAAGGTDTQYF. This chain connects TRBV13 to TRBJ2-3, with 7 positions matching TRBD2. Germline loops: CDR1 PRHDT, CDR2 FYEKMQ (reference sequence). The V gene end was trimmed by 8 bases and the J gene end by 1 base; junction bases not matched to a gene: 3. This CDR3 contains 13 residues.

A few counts support this clone. The chain has TRBV5-4 and TRBJ2-3; 11 positions agree with TRBD2. Germline V gene data show CDR1 as SGHNT and CDR2 as YYREEE (reference sequence). The ends lost 2 bases at V and 6 bases at J; junction bases unmatched: 8. The CDR3 sequence is 16 residues long. The CDR3, as DNA: TGTGCCAGCAGCTTAGTTCTAGCGGGGGGTTACGATACGCAGTATTTT. This gives the protein CASSLVLAGGYDTQYF.

The chain uses TRBV6-6 and TRBJ2-1; 11 bases map to TRBD2. Unmatched junction bases numbered 4, after V lost 5 bases and J lost 7 bases. The CDR3 extends over 14 amino acids. The germline gives CDR1 MNHNY, CDR2 SVGAGI (reference sequence). The CDR3 reads CASSKIAGGNEQFF. CDR3 DNA sequence: TGTGCCAGCAGTAAAATAGCGGGGGGGAATGAGCAGTTCTTC.